This record looks at one T cell receptor beta chain sequence and its context. The antigen remains unidentified. Cell sorting via CD45RO/CCR7/CD25/CD127/CD95/CD27 was performed to obtain CD4+ naive, central memory, regulatory and stem cell-like memory cells. All of the isolated RNA was reverse transcribed, so expressed TCRB transcripts were sequenced. Naive, central memory and regulatory T cell samples came to a mean of about 4 million reads. Data came from immunoSEQ multiplex PCR; TCRdb stores just in-frame clones and leaves some out. The sample has some 640,000 clones; roughly an eighth are singletons. These data belong to a study of beta chain features in type 1 diabetes. Looking at the study overall: Across the samples, 100 million to 130 million sorted cells were examined in total.

Unmatched junction bases numbered 6, after V lost 5 bases and J lost 4 bases. CDR1 is LNHDA, CDR2 SQIVND, per germline (reference sequence). There are 15 residues in the CDR3. Study-wide results and caveats: Compared with healthy donors, patients appeared to share more similar naive, central memory and regulatory TCRB repertoires. Patients with Type 1 diabetes showed moderately but significantly shorter TCRB CDR3s in all four CD4+ subsets.

Sequences were obtained from naive CD4+ T cells from blood. The TCR comes from a man between 18 and 29 years old with type 1 diabetes. The chain has TRBV19 and TRBJ2-1, with TRBD1 matching 9 bases. The CDR3 here is CASSSGQGIYNEQFF. The DNA for the CDR3 is TGTGCCAGTAGTTCGGGACAGGGCATATACAATGAGCAGTTCTTC.